The 30 T cell receptor beta chains listed next were all sequenced from one sample in a study of PD-L1 blockade in urothelial cancer. Time point denoted: peripheral blood 6 weeks after treatment start. Sequenced by immunoSEQ multiplex PCR; TCRdb stores in-frame clones only, minus some. The sample carries over 100,000 clones, approximately 90% recorded once. Sequenced here: PBMCs, sampled around atezolizumab (anti-PD-L1) treatment. Receptor source: a man between 60 and 75 years old with urothelial cancer.

The J gene is TRBJ2-2, the V gene TRBV9, with TRBD1 matching 7 bases. J gave up 1 base and V 2 bases, and 8 bases lay outside the gene matches. From germline, CDR1 is SGDLS and CDR2 YYNGEE. CDR3 length: 17 amino acids. For the CDR3, the DNA is TGTGCCAGCAGCGTTTGGGCAGGGGGACAGAACACCGGGGAGCTGTTTTTT. This codes for CASSVWAGGQNTGELFF.

J is TRBJ2-7 and V is TRBV6-1; 7 nucleotides agree with TRBD1. Germline V gene lookup returns CDR1 MNHNS and CDR2 SASEGT. The CDR3 covers 14 residues. Trimming removed 8 bases from V and 6 bases from J; junction bases left unmatched: 13. CDR3 residues: CASERQGLVLEQYF. CDR3 bases: TGTGCCAGCGAACGACAGGGTTTGGTCCTCGAGCAGTACTTC.

The chain links TRBV28 to TRBJ2-2; the D gene is possibly TRBD2 (5 bases). Germline V gene data show CDR1 as MDHEN and CDR2 as SYDVKM. This CDR3 has 15 amino acids. Trimming cost V 8 bases and J 0 bases, with 13 bases left between them. The chain's CDR3 is CASSPSGANTGELFF. Here the CDR3 DNA reads TGTGCCAGCTCCCCTTCCGGGGCGAACACCGGGGAGCTGTTTTTT.

V and J are TRBV7-2 and TRBJ2-7; 8 nucleotides align to TRBD2. CDR1 is SGHTA, CDR2 FQGNSA, per germline. V shed 2 bases and J 6 bases; nucleotides not matched to a gene: 12. This CDR3 spans 16 amino acids. The CDR3 loop reads CASSLSDVGGGLEQYF. The CDR3 DNA reads as TGTGCCAGCAGCTTATCCGACGTCGGGGGGGGGCTCGAGCAGTACTTC.

J is TRBJ2-3 and V is TRBV5-1; D perhaps matches TRBD2 (5 bases). V dropped 3 bases and J dropped 0 bases, with 14 bases sitting between them. The CDR3 totals 16 residues. Germline V lookup: CDR1 SGHRS, CDR2 YFSETQ. The CDR3 here is CASSYGRDSSTDTQYF. The CDR3 nucleotides read TGCGCCAGCAGCTACGGACGGGATAGTAGCACAGATACGCAGTATTTT.

This clone was observed a single time. At one boundary the junction diverges from the germline segment, which might be a read error. The J gene is TRBJ2-3, the V gene TRBV4-2, with TRBD2 identical over 14 bases. Germline-derived CDR1 and CDR2 are LGHNA and YNFKEQ. This CDR3 is 17 amino acids long. This chain's CDR3 is CATGLAGGESSTDTQYF. The DNA for the CDR3 is TGTGCCACCGGACTAGCGGGGGGTGAGTCTAGCACAGATACGCAATATTTT.

The chain couples TRBV27 to TRBJ2-1; 12 bases fit TRBD2. From germline, CDR1 is MNHEY and CDR2 SMNVEV (reference sequence). The CDR3 has 17 amino acids. Trimming cost V 4 bases and J 7 bases; bases outside gene matches: 11. CDR3 loop: CASSSQMGLAGGNEQFF. CDR3 DNA sequence: TGTGCCAGCAGTTCTCAGATGGGACTAGCGGGCGGAAATGAGCAGTTCTTC.

The V gene is TRBV29-1, the J gene TRBJ1-4; TRBD1 is a possible D gene (5 bases). CDR1 SQVTM and CDR2 ANQGSEA come from the germline V gene. V was clipped by 4 bases and J by 5 bases, with 11 bases between them. The CDR3 covers 13 residues. The CDR3 sequence is CSVGTNWNEKLFF. The CDR3 DNA sequence: TGCAGCGTTGGGACAAATTGGAATGAAAAACTGTTTTTT.

This clone was recorded a few times. V is TRBV5-1 and J is TRBJ1-2, with 7 bases aligning to TRBD1. With 0 bases clipped from V and 3 bases from J, the junction kept 5 bases outside the gene matches. CDR3 length equals 15 residues. Germline values: CDR1 SGHRS, CDR2 YFSETQ. As DNA, the CDR3 is TGCGCCAGCAGCTTGGGCCCAGGGGGAGACTATGGCTACACCTTC. It translates to CASSLGPGGDYGYTF.

This clone occurred once. The rearrangement joins TRBV7-6 to TRBJ2-7; tentatively, D is TRBD1 (7 bases). The CDR3 runs 15 residues. V was clipped by 4 bases and J by 3 bases, with 16 bases between them. Germline loops: CDR1 SGHVS, CDR2 FNYEAQ. The CDR3 sequence is CASSSYGRGVYEQYF. DNA of the CDR3: TGTGCCAGCAGCTCGTATGGCAGGGGGGTCTACGAGCAGTACTTC.

The chain is built from TRBV5-1 and TRBJ2-3; TRBD2 agrees at 9 bases. Losses at the gene ends were 5 bases for V and 2 bases for J; bases not matched to a gene: 3. CDR1 and CDR2 (germline): SGHRS, YFSETQ. CDR3 length: 14 residues. The CDR3 loop reads CASRPSGATDTQYF. CDR3 DNA sequence: TGCGCCAGCAGACCTAGCGGGGCCACAGATACGCAGTATTTT.

This sequence joins TRBV5-4 and TRBJ1-4, with D hard to call. CDR1 and CDR2 (germline): SGHNT, YYREEE (reference sequence). This CDR3 comprises 14 residues. The V end lost 0 bases, the J end lost 5 bases, and 8 bases lay between the germline ends. CDR3 in DNA: TGTGCCAGCAGCTTGGGGCAGAGGAATGAAAAACTGTTTTTT. It is translated as CASSLGQRNEKLFF. The entire variable domain, with the rest obtained from reference TRBV5-4 and TRBJ1-4, is as follows: ETGVTQSPTHLIKTRGQQVTLRCSSQSGHNTVSWYQQALGQGPQFIFQYYREEENGRGNFPPRFSGLQFPNYSSELNVNALELDDSALYLCASSLGQRNEKLFFGSGTQLSVL.

The V gene is TRBV5-1, the J gene TRBJ2-7; no clear D gene. The germline gives CDR1 SGHRS, CDR2 YFSETQ. V lost 4 bases and J 2 bases, leaving 10 bases between the germline ends. The CDR3 has 13 amino acids. Written as DNA, the CDR3 is TGCGCCAGCAGCGCGTCAGGCCCCTACGAGCAGTACTTC. As protein: CASSASGPYEQYF.

The chain links TRBV18 to TRBJ2-2; maybe TRBD1 (6 bases). Germline V gives CDR1 KGHSH, CDR2 LQKENI. Trimming took 1 base from V and 4 from J, leaving 7 bases between them. CDR3 length: 14 amino acids. For the CDR3, the DNA is TGTGCCAGCTCACCACTGACAGGCACCGGGGAGCTGTTTTTT. Its protein product is CASSPLTGTGELFF.

The table lists this clone with a count of one. Here the CDR3 reads CASSPGGSDEQFF. DNA of the CDR3: TGTGCCAGCAGCCCAGGGGGGAGCGATGAGCAGTTCTTC. The chain recombines TRBV5-6 with TRBJ2-1; tentative D call: TRBD1 (7 bases). V lost 4 bases and J lost 8, with 13 bases in between. The germline V gene encodes CDR1 SGHDT and CDR2 YYEEEE. The CDR3 consists of 13 residues.

The chain uses TRBV28 and TRBJ1-4, with a tentative D call TRBD1 (5 bases). The V end lost 2 bases, the J end lost 5 bases, and 9 bases lay between the germline ends. The CDR3 spans 14 residues. CDR1 is MDHEN and CDR2 is SYDVKM in the germline V gene. The CDR3 DNA follows: TGTGCCAGCAGTTTACAGACAGTAAATGAAAAACTGTTTTTT. Translating it yields CASSLQTVNEKLFF.

This rearrangement joins TRBV2 to TRBJ1-1; D is undetermined. CDR1 SNHLY and CDR2 FYNNEI come from the germline V gene. The V end was cut by 7 bases, the J end by 0 bases, with 9 bases between. The CDR3 contains 13 residues. In nucleotides, the CDR3 is TGTGCCAGCATCGGAGAAATGAACACTGAAGCTTTCTTT. Protein sequence: CASIGEMNTEAFF.

This clone was seen only once. V is TRBV30 and J is TRBJ1-4, with 8 nucleotides matching TRBD1. This CDR3 has 14 amino acids. V was clipped by 5 bases and J by 8 bases; unmatched bases: 10. Germline V CDR1 and CDR2: GTSNPN, SVGIG (reference sequence). CDR3 amino acids: CAWQIGRGREKLFF. Here the CDR3 DNA reads TGTGCCTGGCAGATCGGCAGGGGGCGGGAAAAACTGTTTTTT.

V and J are TRBV7-2 and TRBJ2-1, with 11 bases that match TRBD1. The J segment lost 2 bases and the V segment lost 6 bases, leaving 3 bases of the junction unmatched. Germline V gene sequence: CDR1 SGHTA, CDR2 FQGNSA. The CDR3 loop spans 15 amino acids. CDR3 sequence reads: CASRPGQGAYNEQFF. The CDR3 nucleotides are TGTGCCAGCAGGCCGGGACAGGGGGCCTACAATGAGCAGTTCTTC.

CDR3 residues: CAISEWKAGGPLDYNEQFF. The CDR3 bases are TGTGCCATCAGTGAGTGGAAAGCGGGGGGGCCTTTGGACTACAATGAGCAGTTCTTC. This sequence joins TRBV10-3 and TRBJ2-1; TRBD2 agrees at 10 bases. V trimming: 1 base; J trimming: 3 bases; junction bases outside the gene matches: 12. CDR1 is ENHRY, CDR2 SYGVKD, per germline. The CDR3 loop spans 19 amino acids.

In its sample, this clone was seen once. This chain joins TRBV7-9 and TRBJ1-4, with D uncertain. This CDR3 has 12 residues. The V end lost 5 bases, the J end lost 4 bases, and 5 bases lay between the germline ends. CDR1 SEHNR and CDR2 FQNEAQ come from the germline V gene (reference sequence). CDR3 residues: CASSPGNEKLFF. In DNA, the CDR3 is TGTGCCAGCAGCCCAGGTAATGAAAAACTGTTTTTT.

The chain links TRBV15 to TRBJ2-1; 8 bases line up with TRBD1. Germline CDR1 LNHNV, CDR2 YYDKDF (reference sequence). The CDR3 loop spans 15 amino acids. After removal of 5 bases from V and 0 bases from J, the junction contained 3 bases not matched to a gene. The CDR3 sequence: CATSGDRSSYNEQFF. DNA of the CDR3: TGTGCCACCAGCGGGGACAGGAGCTCCTACAATGAGCAGTTCTTC.

This clone occurred once. The rearrangement links TRBV6-5 to TRBJ1-5; D not certain. V was pared by 4 bases and J by 3 bases, with 10 bases between. This CDR3 comprises 14 residues. The germline V gene has CDR1 MNHEY and CDR2 SVGAGI. CDR3 DNA sequence: TGTGCCAGCAGTTCATTCGCGATCAATCAGCCCCAGCATTTT. This codes for CASSSFAINQPQHF.

This rearrangement joins TRBV4-3 to TRBJ2-1, with 8 bases aligning to TRBD2. V shed 4 bases, J shed 8 bases, and the junction held 19 bases outside the gene matches. Per the germline V gene, CDR1 is LGHNA and CDR2 is YSLEER. The CDR3 consists of 18 residues. The CDR3 nucleotides read TGCGCCAGCAGCCGTGGGGGAGGGCGGGGGGCAGGGTTTGATGAGCAGTTCTTC. Protein sequence: CASSRGGGRGAGFDEQFF.

This chain connects TRBV18 to TRBJ2-1; D is ambiguous. Germline V gene data show CDR1 as KGHSH and CDR2 as LQKENI. This CDR3 contains 15 residues. Deletions cut 0 bases from V and 0 bases from J, with 6 bases between. CDR3 bases: TGTGCCAGCTCACCACCTGCACTCTCCTACAATGAGCAGTTCTTC. It specifies CASSPPALSYNEQFF. The full variable domain, rest sourced from reference TRBV18 and TRBJ2-1, is NAGVMQNPRHLVRRRGQEARLRCSPMKGHSHVYWYRQLPEEGLKFMVYLQKENIIDESGMPKERFSAEFPKEGPSILRIQQVVRGDSAAYFCASSPPALSYNEQFFGPGTRLTVL.

V and J are TRBV5-1 and TRBJ2-7, with D possibly being TRBD1 (5 bases). This CDR3 spans 14 amino acids. Germline V gives CDR1 SGHRS, CDR2 YFSETQ. Trimming shortened V by 2 bases and J by 0 bases, and 9 bases separated the two germline ends. CDR3 sequence reads: CASSFDSPSYEQYF. As DNA, the CDR3 is TGCGCCAGCAGCTTCGACAGCCCCTCCTACGAGCAGTACTTC. Complete variable domain (other parts from reference TRBV5-1 and TRBJ2-7): KAGVTQTPRYLIKTRGQQVTLSCSPISGHRSVSWYQQTPGQGLQFLFEYFSETQRNKGNFPGRFSGRQFSNSRSEMNVSTLELGDSALYLCASSFDSPSYEQYFGPGTRLTVT.

This chain joins TRBV28 and TRBJ2-1; no clear D gene. Germline V gives CDR1 MDHEN, CDR2 SYDVKM. The CDR3 length is 12 residues. Trimming cost V 7 bases and J 4 bases, with 8 bases left between them. CDR3 nucleotides: TGTGCCAGCACTAGAAATTACAATGAGCAGTTCTTC. Translating gives CASTRNYNEQFF.

The chain joins TRBV25-1 to TRBJ1-4; D is possibly TRBD1 (5 bases). Between the trimmed V and J ends, which lost 4 bases and 8 bases, there was a span of 17 bases. CDR3 length: 15 amino acids. The germline gives CDR1 MGHDK, CDR2 SYGVNS. The CDR3 protein is CASSAQGIRYEKLFF. CDR3 DNA: TGTGCCAGCAGTGCCCAGGGCATAAGGTACGAAAAACTGTTTTTT.

The rearrangement links TRBV5-1 to TRBJ2-7; the match to TRBD1 covers 8 bases. V lost 0 bases and J lost 6; bases outside the gene matches: 2. CDR1 and CDR2 from the germline V gene are SGHRS and YFSETQ. The CDR3 loop spans 13 amino acids. The CDR3 protein is CASSLEQGGEQYF. The CDR3 nucleotides are TGCGCCAGCAGCTTGGAACAGGGGGGCGAGCAGTACTTC.

V gene TRBV7-9 combines with J gene TRBJ2-7; 8 bases align to TRBD2. The CDR3 loop spans 14 amino acids. Germline assignment: CDR1 SEHNR and CDR2 FQNEAQ (reference sequence). The V segment lost 5 bases and the J segment 2 bases; nucleotides outside the gene matches: 5. CDR3 in DNA: TGTGCCAGCAGCCTTAGCGGGGCTACCTACGAGCAGTACTTC. It encodes CASSLSGATYEQYF.